One sample yielded the 9 T cell receptor beta chains listed below, sequenced in a study of T-cell memory formation after mild COVID-19 (dated by TCRdb to the early 2020s). Library preparation used 5' RACE. This sample was sequenced with an Illumina NovaSeq 6000. TCRdb redid the processing of the public reads, applying fastp at Q25 and MiXCR, and retained in-frame beta chains. Here each entry gathers all rows of one CDR3 protein and keeps the most common genes and DNA. The sample contains a few hundred thousand distinct CDR3 sequences, roughly 21% of them found a single time. The biggest ten clones account for under 15% of the sample. The sequenced sample was PBMCs or a T cell subset sorted from them (not recorded which). The receptors derive from an adult woman who had mild COVID-19 (a few samples of this study predate the infection). The sample titles of this study are shuffled in the database, so cell type and time point are left out; the donor was told from shared clones.

The chain links TRBV5-1 to TRBJ2-3, with D tentatively TRBD1 (6 bases). This CDR3 is 17 amino acids long. Trimming pared 5 bases from V and 0 bases from J, leaving 19 bases between. Germline CDR1 is SGHRS and CDR2 is YFSETQ. This CDR3 is CASSSGQGGASTDTQYF. CDR3 nucleotide sequence: TGCGCCAGCAGTTCTGGTCAAGGGGGAGCTAGCACAGATACGCAGTATTTT.

J is TRBJ2-2 and V is TRBV5-1; D tentatively reads TRBD1 or TRBD2 (6 bases each). This CDR3 has 15 amino acids. Germline assignment: CDR1 SGHRS and CDR2 YFSETQ. The V end was cut by 3 bases, the J end by 6 bases, with 15 bases between. The CDR3 DNA reads as TGCGCCAGCAGCTCAGGACGGGGGCGCGCCGGGGAGCTGTTTTTT. The encoded protein is CASSSGRGRAGELFF.

The sample holds many counts of this clonotype. The CDR3 DNA reads TGTGCCAGCAGTTACTCGAGGAGCGCAGGGAACACTGAAGCTTTCTTT. Translation: CASSYSRSAGNTEAFF. V is TRBV6-6 and J is TRBJ1-1, with D hard to call. The CDR3 is 16 amino acids. CDR1 is MNHNY and CDR2 is SVGAGI in the germline V gene (reference sequence). V lost 0 bases to trimming and J lost 1 base, with 12 bases between them.

This chain links TRBV12-3 or TRBV12-4 with TRBJ1-5; TRBD1 might be the D (5 bases). Trimming cost V 5 bases and J 11 bases, with 19 bases left between them. CDR3 length equals 14 residues. CDR3 DNA: TGTGCCAGCAGTCCGAGGGACCGCCAGTGGGCCCAGCATTTT. Residues: CASSPRDRQWAQHF.

Worth noting for this clonotype: Possible read error: a much larger clone is one base away. The V and J genes are TRBV7-8 and TRBJ1-5, with 10 bases lining up with TRBD1. In germline, CDR1 is SGHVS, CDR2 FQNEAQ. CDR3 length equals 15 residues. Unmatched junction bases numbered 3, after V lost 4 bases and J lost 3 bases. DNA for the CDR3: TGTGCCAGCAGCTGGGGGACAGGGGACAATCAGCCCCAGCATTTT. Encoded protein: CASSWGTGDNQPQHF. Supplemented by reference TRBV7-8 and TRBJ1-5, the full variable domain reads GAGVSQSPRYKVAKRGQDVALRCDPISGHVSLFWYQQALGQGPEFLTYFQNEAQLDKSGLPSDRFFAERPEGSVSTLKIQRTQQEDSAVYLCASSWGTGDNQPQHFGDGTRLSIL.

In nucleotides, the CDR3 is TGTGCCAGCAGCTTGTTGTCACCTTCCTACGAGCAGTACTTC. Its translation is CASSLLSPSYEQYF. This chain connects TRBV5-6 to TRBJ2-7; the D is unclear. The CDR3 is made up of 14 amino acids. V was cut by 1 base and J by 1 base, with 9 bases left in between. Germline V lookup: CDR1 SGHDT, CDR2 YYEEEE.

The genes are TRBV20-1 and TRBJ1-6; no definite D call. CDR1 DFQATT and CDR2 SNEGSKA come from the germline V gene (reference sequence). The CDR3 consists of 16 residues. V lost 1 base to trimming and J lost 1 base, with 11 bases between them. Here the CDR3 DNA reads TGCAGTGCTAGAGGAACGAGAGATTCCTATAATTCACCCCTCCACTTT. As protein: CSARGTRDSYNSPLHF.

This clonotype was seen at least ten times. The rearrangement links TRBV12-3 or TRBV12-4 to TRBJ2-1; perhaps TRBD2 as D (6 bases). This CDR3 has 17 residues. V was cut by 4 bases and J by 0 bases, with 16 bases left in between. CDR3 nucleotide sequence: TGTGCCAGCAGTTCTCGGACTACACTAATCTCCTACAATGAGCAGTTCTTC. This codes for CASSSRTTLISYNEQFF.

The gene calls are TRBV7-9 and TRBJ2-7, with no clear D. The CDR3 loop spans 15 amino acids. Trimming left V 5 bases short and J 7 bases short, with 21 bases between. Germline CDR1 SEHNR, CDR2 FQNEAQ (reference sequence). DNA of the CDR3: TGTGCCAGCAGCCCCCCCGGGCCCCAGACCCGGGAGCAGTACTTC. Encoded protein: CASSPPGPQTREQYF.